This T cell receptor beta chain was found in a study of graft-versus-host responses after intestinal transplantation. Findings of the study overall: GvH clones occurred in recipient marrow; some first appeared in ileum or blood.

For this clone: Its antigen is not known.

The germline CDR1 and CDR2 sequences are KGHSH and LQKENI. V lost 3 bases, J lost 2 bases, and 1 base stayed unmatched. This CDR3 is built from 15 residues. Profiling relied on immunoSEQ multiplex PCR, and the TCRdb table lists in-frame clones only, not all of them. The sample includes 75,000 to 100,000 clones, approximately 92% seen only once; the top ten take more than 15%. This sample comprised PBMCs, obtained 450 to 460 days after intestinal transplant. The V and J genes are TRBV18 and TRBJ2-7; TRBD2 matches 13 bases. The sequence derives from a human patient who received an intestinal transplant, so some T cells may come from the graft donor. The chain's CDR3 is CASSPTSGGAYEQYF. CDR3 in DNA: TGTGCCAGCTCACCTACTAGCGGGGGGGCCTACGAGCAGTACTTC.